This T cell receptor (beta chain) was recorded in a study of Graves' ophthalmopathy and Graves' hyperthyroidism. Study-wide points: Among thyroid clonotypes expanded above 0.001 frequency, most also appeared in blood.

This clonotype was counted many times. The antigen is unknown. Using RNA transcripts, the TCR beta CDR3 regions were amplified. Investigators did first-round RT-PCR with HTBI primers, then second-round multiplex PCR. TCRdb independently ran MiXCR on the multiplex PCR reads; one entry per CDR3 protein. The sample carries some 390,000 distinct CDR3 sequences, around 18% recorded once. Material for sequencing was peripheral blood. The TCR originated in a woman in her late teens or twenties with Graves' ophthalmopathy.

CDR3 region: CASTGRMNSGNTIYF. The CDR3 nucleotides are TGTGCCAGCACGGGGCGAATGAACTCTGGAAACACCATATATTTT. The chain combines TRBV3-1 with TRBJ1-3, with D perhaps matching TRBD1 (5 bases). Trimming stripped 7 bases from V and 0 bases from J, with 13 bases between. The CDR3 contains 15 residues. Germline values: CDR1 LGHDT, CDR2 YNNKEL (reference sequence).